Here is one T cell receptor (beta chain) with its context. Its specific antigen is unknown. Qualities for individual bases were not recorded, and no much larger clone is one base off. Per the germline V gene, SGDLS is the CDR1 and YYNGEE is the CDR2. Counted from cysteine to phenylalanine, this CDR3 has 12 amino acids. The retained sequence is limited to the CDR3, 36 bases, with the frame set at the first base. Here V drops 2 bases and J drops 12 bases, and the junction holds 4 bases not matched to any gene. This specimen belongs to a study of cytomegalovirus exposure and HLA in healthy donors (dated by TCRdb to between 2016 and 2019). Concerning the study at large: An earlier analysis of some 600 of the donors reported 276 Gb of sequence data and around 100 million unique TCR beta sequences obtained from roughly 180 million T cells. Roughly 300 gigabases of sequencing data and tens of millions of unique TCR sequences were included in an early release covering roughly 600 HLA-typed donors. Among the approximately 420 genotyped donors, approximately 81% belonged to the genetic ancestry cluster associated with self-reported Caucasian donors. The aim of the study was to test whether cataloging public T cell receptors could identify signatures of past pathogen exposure. The study profiled the T cell repertoires of more than 500 subjects by immunosequencing and related them to cytomegalovirus serostatus. Besides the first cohort of approximately 670 subjects, a separate validation cohort made up of over 95 different subjects was used. To predict cytomegalovirus infection status, the study brought together high-throughput TCR immunosequencing, statistical association of individual TCRs with disease status, and machine learning. A later analysis re-examined previously published TCR beta repertoires from more than 550 donors and added high-resolution HLA genotyping to investigate patterns of TCR occurrence. Rather than drawing on any new phenotypic data, the later analysis identified candidate immune exposures from TCR beta sequences and the way those sequences occurred across donors. In an earlier analysis of around 540 of the donors, high-throughput TCR beta sequencing was used to judge whether each TCR beta V gene segment behaved as functional or pseudogenic. Donor age, sex, ethnicity and CMV serostatus were compiled together with the repertoire data. A later genetic analysis used genome-wide SNP genotypes for about 55% of the 666 donors, treating that subset as a discovery cohort. Every discovery cohort repertoire had been produced on one sequencing platform. HLA typing included class I and class II loci at four-digit resolution. Typing coverage differed by locus: A, B, C, DRB1 and DQB1 were typed in roughly 620-630 donors, DQA1 in approximately 520, DPA1 in nearly 610, and DPB1 in 400 to 480. About five DR-DQ haplotypes were handled as single units for association and clustering, since linkage in the cohort was strong. Among 398 genotyped donors of the cohort, an average of roughly 240,000 unique TCR beta nucleotide sequences were sequenced per donor, roughly 18% of them non-productive. What the authors observed across the whole study: When HLA alleles, especially DR and DQ, strongly co-occurred, TCR associations were difficult to assign to individual alleles. HLA typing was unavailable for some donors at each locus, so association tests used only the typed subset. While some public TCRs were present in many individuals, most TCR sequences turned up only very rarely across donors. A later analysis found that TCR association rates varied across HLA loci, with DRB1 alleles showing the most associated TCRs and HLA-C alleles the fewest. In a later analysis, HLA-associated TCR beta chains were found to be more clonally expanded and to have lower generation probabilities than equally common non-associated chains. The 87-base-pair reads could not distinguish some IMGT-functional V segments, including TRBV6-2 and TRBV6-3, so those segments were excluded. Linkage disequilibrium might explain the correlated functional status among segregating V segments, but an unknown experimental factor could not be ruled out. The sequencing pipeline was judged likely to have produced a cluster of highly shared sequence variants as a technical artifact. Specific HLA alleles were associated with more than 15,000 TCR beta sequences at a false discovery rate of 0.05 in a later analysis. Roughly uniform sequencing depth across donors was assumed in presence/absence analyses, although this assumption may not hold. The study gave a list of about 150 TCR beta chains associated with cytomegalovirus. According to a later genetic analysis, donors in an Asian-associated ancestry cluster had fewer N-insertions in productive TCRs than the approximately 630-donor mean. The classifier was reported to diagnose cytomegalovirus status with high specificity and sensitivity in both the original and validation cohorts. The authors suggested that the approach could potentially be extended to other disease states and immunological phenotypes. In an earlier analysis of fewer than 700 of the donors, most TCR beta V segments appeared in productive rearrangements about 90% or about 30% of the time, broadly matching IMGT annotations. A further reported finding was that TCR beta sequences accurately predicted the HLA-A and HLA-B alleles for most subjects in the first cohort. In this cohort, only TCR beta chains were sequenced, and detectable features were limited by the absence of alpha or paired-chain data. An association between a missense DCLRE1C variant and V-gene and J-gene trimming of TCR beta chains was found in a later genetic analysis and replicated in an independent cohort. Several of the top co-occurrence clusters appeared to be linked to parvovirus B19, influenza, CMV and Epstein-Barr virus, according to a later analysis. Immune exposure information for the cohort was limited to CMV serostatus. In vitro tests confirmed that a few of the cytomegalovirus-associated TCR beta chains recognize cytomegalovirus antigens. The earlier analysis of some 560 of the donors excluded roughly 17 rarely observed V segments, including chromosome 9 orphons, because counts were too low. Most CMV-associated TCR beta chains appeared to be HLA-restricted in a later analysis, and the HLA associations seemed to be driven largely by CMV exposure.

The cohort comprised 710 or so healthy bone marrow donors. At the time of sampling, every cohort member was nominally healthy, though immune exposures that went unrecorded were likely present. The donor was CMV seronegative and was included in the group of 352 seronegative cohort members. A peripheral blood sample was collected from each donor, and TCR beta sequencing was performed on peripheral blood mononuclear cells. Genomic DNA extraction from the blood cell samples was performed with the Qiagen DNeasy Blood Extraction Kit. The library was prepared using the immunoSEQ multiplex PCR assay. The multiplex PCR relied on a mix of 60 forward primers for TCR Vbeta segments and 13 reverse primers for TCR Jbeta segments. A multiplex PCR assay on genomic DNA amplified the CDR3 region of rearranged TCR beta genes. Amplified TCR beta libraries were sequenced as 87-base-pair reads on the Illumina HiSeq System. Regarding the original processing steps: A later analysis tallied roughly 80 million unique TCR beta chains across the 700 or so repertoires, and around 9.9 million of those chains were shared by two or more donors. Raw reads were error-corrected and collapsed into unique sequences with a nearest-neighbor algorithm that merged closely related sequences to remove PCR and sequencing errors. Alignment of CDR3 sequences to IMGT reference sequences was used to assign V, D and J gene segments. For a sequence to be retained, a match of at least six nucleotides to both a V gene segment and a J gene segment was required. A rearrangement counted as productive if the CDR3 had no stop codons and remained in frame with V and J, and every other rearrangement counted as non-productive. CDR3 was defined according to IMGT convention as the region running from the second conserved V-encoded cysteine to the conserved J-encoded phenylalanine. Sequences without an unambiguous match to a single V gene segment were excluded from the earlier analysis of about 600 of the donors. An earlier analysis of just under 600 of the donors called V segments functional above 56.7% productive rearrangements and segregating when the between-donor standard deviation exceeded 5%. A statistical classification framework was developed to diagnose cytomegalovirus status using the catalog of TCR beta chain sequences. In a later analysis, TCR nucleotide sequences were compared against IMGT/GENE-DB human TR gene sequences so that V and J genes could be assigned. The TCRdist pipeline was used in a later analysis to assign CDR3 sequences and most-parsimonious VDJ recombination scenarios. A later analysis defined each TCR beta chain by its CDR3 amino acid sequence plus V-gene family, and excluded reads lacking a unique V-gene family. To address suspected cross-contamination and a sequencing artifact, a later analysis removed 550 to 750 highly shared, low-generation-probability nucleotide sequences. A later analysis calculated a clonal expansion index for each public chain from normalized within-repertoire ranks of inferred template counts. A later analysis computed generation probabilities with a VDJ recombination model fitted to out-of-frame rearrangements, and checked the results against IGoR. Hypergeometric tests were used in a later analysis to score TCR-TCR, TCR-HLA and TCR-CMV co-occurrence, with a repertoire-size bias correction applied to the TCR pairs. False discovery rates were estimated in a later analysis by permuting HLA or CMV assignments 20 times. In a later analysis, co-occurring TCRs were grouped with DBSCAN, and TCRdist sequence similarity was added when clustering was performed within HLA-allele-positive subsets. Co-occurrence clustering excluded repertoires with fewer than 30,000 or more than 120,000 public chains, plus five with anomalous nucleotide sharing. TCRdb provides this immuneACCESS table in a form limited to in-frame rearrangements. Some clones are lacking; in checked studies, under half of them reflect an unresolved V gene, and why the rest are absent is not known. V and J calls and clone size come straight from that table; D and trimming were deduced from the DNA. The sample table contains roughly 89,000 clones; only one count was recorded for approximately 80% of them. The top ten clones comprise 2% to 2.5% of the sample.

What was sequenced was PBMCs. This clonotype was sampled from a man aged 18 to 30 in good health and CMV-seronegative. Recombination joined TRBV9 with TRBJ2-1; the central 8 bases match TRBD1. The CDR3 region: CASSVTGTGQFF. The nucleotide sequence reads as follows: TGTGCCAGCAGCGTGACCGGGACAGGGCAGTTCTTC.